The source of this T cell receptor (beta chain) is a study of OX40 agonist ivuxolimab in advanced cancers. Study outcomes and limitations: Low normalized T-cell clonal expansion was also seen in some nonresponders.

The assay was immunoSEQ multiplex PCR, and TCRdb's table has in-frame clones only and misses some. This table has 52,000 or so clones, 94% appearing once. As for this clone: Its antigen is undetermined.

V was pared by 5 bases and J by 6 bases, with 13 bases between. Germline CDR1 LNHDA, CDR2 SQIVND (reference sequence). The CDR3 is 13 residues long. This chain connects TRBV19 to TRBJ1-2; D is perhaps TRBD1 (5 bases). This receptor was obtained from an adult with an advanced solid tumor such as melanoma, head and neck, liver or kidney cancer. The starting material was CD4+ or CD8+ T cells sorted from blood, obtained in a trial of the OX40 agonist ivuxolimab. The CDR3 nucleotides are TGTGCCAGTAGTCCCGGAGGGGCGGATGGCTACACCTTC. Its translation is CASSPGGADGYTF.